A selection of T cell receptor beta chains follows, all from one sample in a study of T-cell reconstitution after alpha-beta-depleted transplantation in children. One entry per CDR3 protein results from TCRdb running MiXCR on the PCR reads. The sample shows some 600,000 distinct CDR3 sequences, about an eighth of them seen only once. Source: PBMCs, mostly from graft donor cells, taken 360 days after TCRalphabeta/CD19-depleted stem cell transplant. All receptors come from a male patient younger than 18 who had a stem cell transplant for acute myeloid leukemia, so the T cells may come from the graft donor. Both conserved end residues are part of each CDR3. The D gene is left open where the match is weak. Clone size is given for some rows only: seen once, a few or many times, or a class if the clone is expanded.

NA	TRBV14	TRBJ1-6	NA	TGTGCCAGCAGCCAAGTCCTTACAGGGTCCTATAATTCACCCCTCCACTTT	CASSQVLTGSYNSPLHF
NA	TRBV2	TRBJ2-7	few	TGTGCCAGCAGTTGGGCCCCGGACGTATCCTACGAGCAGTACTTC	CASSWAPDVSYEQYF
NA	TRBV30	TRBJ2-7	NA	TGTGCCTGGAGTCCTCGGAGACACCCCTACGAGCAGTACTTC	CAWSPRRHPYEQYF
TRBD2	TRBV7-3	TRBJ2-2	few	TGTGCCAGCAGCTTAAATTCGGGACTAGCGAAAAACACCGGGGAGCTGTTTTTT	CASSLNSGLAKNTGELFF
NA	TRBV28	TRBJ1-5	few	TGTGCCAGCAGTTTACCCAGACTACGGCAGGGAGGTTCGGCCCAGCATTTT	CASSLPRLRQGGSAQHF
TRBD1	TRBV20-1	TRBJ2-7	NA	TGCAGTGCTCCCTACAGGGGAGCGTACGAGCAGTACTTC	CSAPYRGAYEQYF
TRBD2	TRBV4-2	TRBJ2-7	NA	TGTGCCAGCAGCCGAGCGGGAGGGGTCTACGAGCAGTACTTC	CASSRAGGVYEQYF
NA	TRBV24-1	TRBJ2-2	few	TGTGCCACCAGTGACCGGACAGTAAGAGGCGCCGGGGAGCTGTTTTTT	CATSDRTVRGAGELFF
NA	TRBV28	TRBJ2-1	many	TGTGCCAGCTTGAAGGGACTCTCTACGAATGAGCAGTTCTTC	CASLKGLSTNEQFF
TRBD1	TRBV12-3/TRBV12-4	TRBJ2-4	few	TGTGCCAGCAGTCTAGCCCCACAGGGGGAGATGGCCAAAAACATTCAGTACTTC	CASSLAPQGEMAKNIQYF
NA	TRBV12-3/TRBV12-4	TRBJ2-3	many	TGTGCCAGCGTAGGGTTTAGCACAGATACGCAGTATTTT	CASVGFSTDTQYF
NA	TRBV5-1	TRBJ2-5	few	TGCGCCAGCAGCTCGACTAGACAACACCCCCAAGAGACCCAGTACTTC	CASSSTRQHPQETQYF
NA	TRBV6-1	TRBJ2-5	NA	TGTGCCAGCAGAACTGGAGGGGCGGAGACCCAGTACTTC	CASRTGGAETQYF
TRBD1	TRBV12-3/TRBV12-4	TRBJ2-5	NA	TGTGCCAGCCGCCGGACAGGGATTTGGACCCAGTACTTC	CASRRTGIWTQYF
NA	TRBV6-1	TRBJ2-7	NA	TGTGCCAGCAGTGAAAATCTACAGGGAATTAGCTCCTACGAGCAGTACTTC	CASSENLQGISSYEQYF
NA	TRBV18	TRBJ2-2	few	TGTGCCAGCTCACCATTCACCGGGGAGCTGTTTTTT	CASSPFTGELFF
TRBD2	TRBV6-2/TRBV6-3	TRBJ2-2	NA	TGTGCCAGCAGTTACTCCGGGACTAGGGGGACCGGGGAGCTGTTTTTT	CASSYSGTRGTGELFF
NA	TRBV6-1	TRBJ2-2	NA	TGTGCCAGCAGGCAGGGTGGTAGGGTTCTTTTAGCCGGGGAGCTGTTTTTT	CASRQGGRVLLAGELFF
NA	TRBV29-1	TRBJ2-1	many	TGCAGCGTATCGATAGCGACCCCCGGGTACAATGAGCAGTTCTTC	CSVSIATPGYNEQFF
TRBD2	TRBV27	TRBJ2-5	many	TGTGCCAGCAGTTCCGGGGTAGCGGGAGAGTGGGAGACCCAGTACTTC	CASSSGVAGEWETQYF
TRBD2	TRBV20-1	TRBJ2-1	many	TGCAGTGCGAATCCCCCTCTAGCGGGCTACAATGAGCAGTTCTTC	CSANPPLAGYNEQFF
NA	TRBV18	TRBJ2-3	NA	TGTGCCAGCTCACCATCGACAGTTAGCACAGATACGCAGTATTTT	CASSPSTVSTDTQYF
NA	TRBV29-1	TRBJ2-7	many	TGCAGCGTTGAAGGTCTCTCCTACGAGCAGTACTTC	CSVEGLSYEQYF
TRBD2	TRBV12-3/TRBV12-4	TRBJ2-1	few	TGTGCCAGCAGTTTTCGGGCGGGAGGGGGAGGTGAGCAGTTCTTC	CASSFRAGGGGEQFF
NA	TRBV14	TRBJ2-7	NA	TGTGCCAGCAGCCAAAGGGATAGCGGTCCACTCTCCTACGAGCAGTACTTC	CASSQRDSGPLSYEQYF
NA	TRBV6-1	TRBJ2-7	few	TGTGCCAGCAGTAGGGTCGGGCGACCCGAATCCCCTCTCTACGAGCAGTACTTC	CASSRVGRPESPLYEQYF
NA	TRBV7-3	TRBJ2-3	NA	TGTGCCAGCAGCTTATCCGGGGGATGGGCAGATACGCAGTATTTT	CASSLSGGWADTQYF
NA	TRBV6-2/TRBV6-3	TRBJ2-7	NA	TGTGCCAGCAGCCGAGCGCTAGCGAACTACGAGCAGTACTTC	CASSRALANYEQYF
NA	TRBV12-3/TRBV12-4	TRBJ2-3	NA	TGTGCCAGCAGTTCACTAGTTTCTAGCACAGATACGCAGTATTTT	CASSSLVSSTDTQYF
TRBD2	TRBV12-3/TRBV12-4	TRBJ2-7	NA	TGTGCCAGCACCCCGGCGGGAGACGGAGGGCGCGAGCAGTACTTC	CASTPAGDGGREQYF
TRBD2	TRBV5-1	TRBJ2-1	few	TGCGCCAGCAGCTTCGGGGCGGGAGGGTACAATGAGCAGTTCTTC	CASSFGAGGYNEQFF
TRBD2	TRBV7-8	TRBJ2-1	NA	TGTGCCAGCAGCCCGCGAACAGGGGCGCCTGCGGGAGGGAGTAATGAGCAGTTCTTC	CASSPRTGAPAGGSNEQFF
NA	TRBV5-4	TRBJ2-1	few	TGTGCCAGCAGCTTGGTAACTAGGCAGCCTGAGCAGTTCTTC	CASSLVTRQPEQFF
TRBD2	TRBV12-3/TRBV12-4	TRBJ2-2	many	TGTGCCAGCGGACTAGTTCTCGGCGGGGAGCTGTTTTTT	CASGLVLGGELFF